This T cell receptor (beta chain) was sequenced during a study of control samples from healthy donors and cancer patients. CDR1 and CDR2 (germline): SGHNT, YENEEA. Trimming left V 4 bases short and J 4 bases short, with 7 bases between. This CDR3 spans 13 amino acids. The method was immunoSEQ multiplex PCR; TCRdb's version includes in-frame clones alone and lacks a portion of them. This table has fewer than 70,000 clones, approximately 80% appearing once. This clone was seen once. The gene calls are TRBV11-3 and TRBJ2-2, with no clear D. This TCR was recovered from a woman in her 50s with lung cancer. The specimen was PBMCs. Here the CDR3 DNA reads TGTGCCAGCAGCTCTACATTCACCGGGGAGCTGTTTTTT. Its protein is CASSSTFTGELFF.